This passage covers 19 T cell receptor beta chains from one sample sequenced in a study of T cells after yellow fever vaccination. A single record per CDR3 protein comes from TCRdb applying MiXCR to the 5' RACE reads. The sample includes a few hundred thousand distinct CDR3 sequences, around 9.3% seen only once; the top ten take approximately 3.5%. This material consisted of CD4+ T cells sorted from PBMCs, taken 5 days after the yellow fever booster vaccination. These TCRs come from a man between 18 and 29 years old who received the YFV17D yellow fever vaccine.

In this sample, this clonotype turned up many times. The CDR3 coding sequence is TGCAGTGCTAGGGGTCTCCCAAGGAGCGGGGGGGCGGTAACAGATACGCAGTATTTT. Residues: CSARGLPRSGGAVTDTQYF. J is TRBJ2-3 and V is TRBV20-1; 10 bases fit TRBD2. Trimming at V came to 3 bases and at J to 3 bases, leaving 18 bases not matched to a gene. CDR1 is DFQATT, CDR2 SNEGSKA, per germline (reference sequence). This CDR3 has 19 amino acids.

There are a few counts of this clonotype. This chain uses TRBV20-1 with TRBJ2-5; D might be TRBD1 or TRBD2, each matching 5 bases. Germline CDR1 and CDR2: DFQATT and SNEGSKA (reference sequence). The germline V and J ends were trimmed by 6 bases and 5 bases, with 16 bases remaining between them. The CDR3 contains 13 residues. CDR3 protein: CSAGTVRSETQYF. Written as DNA, the CDR3 is TGCAGTGCGGGGACCGTGAGGAGTGAGACCCAGTACTTC.

This clonotype was detected only a few times. V and J are TRBV19 and TRBJ2-3; 8 nucleotides match TRBD2. Germline CDR1 and CDR2: LNHDA and SQIVND (reference sequence). The ends lost 7 bases at V and 2 bases at J; junction bases unmatched: 5. This CDR3 comprises 14 residues. The CDR3 DNA follows: TGTGCCAGTACTGCAGCGGGGGACACAGATACGCAGTATTTT. Amino acid sequence: CASTAAGDTDTQYF. The complete variable domain, with remaining parts taken from reference TRBV19 and TRBJ2-3, reads DGGITQSPKYLFRKEGQNVTLSCEQNLNHDAMYWYRQDPGQGLRLIYYSQIVNDFQKGDIAEGYSVSREKKESFPLTVTSAQKNPTAFYLCASTAAGDTDTQYFGPGTRLTVL.

V and J are TRBV29-1 and TRBJ1-2, with a weak D call TRBD1 (6 bases). CDR1 is SQVTM, CDR2 ANQGSEA, per germline. CDR3 length equals 14 residues. The V end lost 5 bases, the J end lost 1 base, and 14 bases lay between the germline ends. DNA of the CDR3: TGCAGCGTTTTAGACAGGCTTGTTAACTATGGCTACACCTTC. Protein sequence: CSVLDRLVNYGYTF.

This clonotype came up a few times. The chain uses TRBV14 and TRBJ1-1; TRBD1 agrees at 10 bases. The junction had 4 bases not matched to a gene; V was cut back by 5 bases and J by 4 bases. The length of the CDR3 is 14 residues. From germline, CDR1 is SGHDN and CDR2 FVKESK. CDR3 nucleotide sequence: TGTGCCAGCAGCGAGGGACAGGGGCTCACTGAAGCTTTCTTT. It encodes CASSEGQGLTEAFF.

This clonotype came up a few times. The chain is built from TRBV7-9 and TRBJ1-1; 7 bases are shared with TRBD1. The CDR3 loop spans 14 amino acids. Trimming cost V 5 bases and J 5 bases; bases outside gene matches: 8. The V gene's germline CDR1 is SEHNR and CDR2 FQNEAQ (reference sequence). CDR3 DNA: TGTGCCAGCAGCGTTAACAGGGGAGAGACTGAAGCTTTCTTT. Residues: CASSVNRGETEAFF. Drawing the rest from reference TRBV7-9 and TRBJ1-1, the complete variable domain is DTGVSQNPRHKITKRGQNVTFRCDPISEHNRLYWYRQTLGQGPEFLTYFQNEAQLEKSRLLSDRFSAERPKGSFSTLEIQRTEQGDSAMYLCASSVNRGETEAFFGQGTRLTVV.

This clonotype was detected a few times. The chain recombines TRBV7-9 with TRBJ2-3; perhaps TRBD2 as D (7 bases). CDR3 size: 16 residues. Germline CDR1 SEHNR, CDR2 FQNEAQ (reference sequence). The V gene lost 0 bases and the J gene lost 2 bases, with 12 bases spanning the gap. This CDR3 reads CASSLAGGAATDTQYF. The CDR3 DNA is TGTGCCAGCAGCTTAGCTGGGGGGGCGGCCACAGATACGCAGTATTTT. Combining the CDR3 with reference TRBV7-9 and TRBJ2-3 gives the whole variable domain DTGVSQNPRHKITKRGQNVTFRCDPISEHNRLYWYRQTLGQGPEFLTYFQNEAQLEKSRLLSDRFSAERPKGSFSTLEIQRTEQGDSAMYLCASSLAGGAATDTQYFGPGTRLTVL.

Ten or more counts support this clonotype. The CDR3 DNA follows: TGTGCCAGCAGTTCGGGACAGACTTACGAGCAGTACGTC. As protein: CASSSGQTYEQYV. The chain carries TRBV28 and TRBJ2-7; 7 positions agree with TRBD1. Germline V gene data show CDR1 as MDHEN and CDR2 as SYDVKM. V was pared by 4 bases and J by 4 bases, with 4 bases of the junction left unmatched. This CDR3 region has 13 residues.

This clonotype is a singleton in its sample. This could be a read error, since a much larger clone is one nucleotide away. V and J are TRBV4-1 and TRBJ2-5; weak D call: TRBD2 (6 bases). The CDR3 covers 12 residues. Germline CDR1 and CDR2: MGHRA and YSYEKL. The CDR3 reads CASRKPGETLYF. The CDR3 DNA is TGCGCCAGCAGGAAACCGGGGGAGACCCTGTACTTC.

This clonotype was picked up a small number of times. This sequence joins TRBV7-8 and TRBJ1-1, with 11 nucleotides matching TRBD1. Germline trimming cut 5 bases from V and 0 bases from J; bases unmatched to any gene: 5. Germline V gene lookup returns CDR1 SGHVS and CDR2 FQNEAQ. The CDR3 contains 16 residues. CDR3 sequence reads: CASSLRTGGLNTEAFF. CDR3 bases: TGTGCCAGCAGCCTGCGGACAGGGGGCCTGAACACTGAAGCTTTCTTT.

There are a few counts of this clonotype. V gene TRBV6-2 or TRBV6-3 combines with J gene TRBJ2-2; D is unresolved. CDR1 and CDR2 (germline): MNHEY, SVGEGT. The CDR3 runs to 15 residues. V shed 4 bases and J shed 2 bases, with 11 bases lying between them. The CDR3 here is CASSSATFNTGELFF. The CDR3 DNA follows: TGTGCCAGCAGTTCCGCCACGTTTAACACCGGGGAGCTGTTTTTT.

CDR3 residues: CASSSRRGPRAEAFF. The CDR3, as DNA: TGTGCCAGCAGCTCCCGCCGGGGGCCTAGGGCTGAAGCTTTCTTT. The chain uses TRBV7-9 and TRBJ1-1, with a tentative D call TRBD1 (6 bases). Looked up from germline, CDR1 is SEHNR and CDR2 is FQNEAQ (reference sequence). This CDR3 spans 15 amino acids. The V end lost 4 bases, the J end lost 6 bases, and 18 bases lay between the germline ends.

This clonotype was seen only a few times. The genes are TRBV12-3 or TRBV12-4 and TRBJ1-5; TRBD1 aligns across 9 bases. This CDR3 is 14 amino acids long. The V and J ends lost 5 bases and 4 bases, in that order; junction bases with no gene match: 3. For the CDR3, the DNA is TGTGCCAGCAGTGTGACAGGGGGGAATCAGCCCCAGCATTTT. Translated, it gives CASSVTGGNQPQHF.

This clonotype has at least ten counts. V gene TRBV7-2 combines with J gene TRBJ1-2, with TRBD1 as a possible D gene (5 bases). This CDR3 comprises 17 residues. Per the germline V gene, CDR1 is SGHTA and CDR2 is FQGNSA. Trimming took 4 bases from V and 7 from J, leaving 25 bases between them. The CDR3 loop is CASSSAPPGTPPSGYTF. Here the CDR3 DNA reads TGTGCCAGCAGCTCAGCACCCCCGGGGACTCCCCCCTCTGGCTACACCTTC. Full variable domain (remainder filled in from reference TRBV7-2 and TRBJ1-2): GAGVSQSPSNKVTEKGKDVELRCDPISGHTALYWYRQSLGQGLEFLIYFQGNSAPDKSGLPSDRFSAERTGGSVSTLTIQRTQQEDSAVYLCASSSAPPGTPPSGYTFGSGTRLTVV.

The chain employs TRBV6-6 and TRBJ2-1; perhaps TRBD2 as D (7 bases). The germline V gene encodes CDR1 MNHNY and CDR2 SVGAGI (reference sequence). V lost 10 bases and J 4 bases, leaving 17 bases between the germline ends. This CDR3 is 14 amino acids long. CDR3 region: CATGGGRNYNEQFF. The CDR3, as DNA: TGTGCCACAGGCGGGGGCAGAAATTACAATGAGCAGTTCTTC.

This clonotype was seen at least ten times. The chain links TRBV27 to TRBJ1-4; D unresolved. The V end lost 0 bases, the J end lost 8 bases, and 10 bases lay between the germline ends. This CDR3 is 14 amino acids long. Germline CDR1 and CDR2: MNHEY and SMNVEV (reference sequence). CDR3 coding DNA: TGTGCCAGCAGTTTATCCTATGGGAGCGAAAAACTGTTTTTT. Translated: CASSLSYGSEKLFF.

A note on this clonotype: Just one base apart from a much larger clone, this may be a read error. The rearrangement uses TRBV5-1 and TRBJ2-1, with D perhaps TRBD2 (6 bases). Germline loops: CDR1 SGHRS, CDR2 YFSETQ. This CDR3 spans 13 amino acids. The CDR3 DNA is TGCGCCAGCAGTTTCCCGGACTACAATGAGCAGCTCTTC. It yields the protein CASSFPDYNEQLF.

This clonotype has a handful of counts. The chain combines TRBV5-6 with TRBJ2-5, with no clear D. This CDR3 is built from 14 residues. Germline assignment: CDR1 SGHDT and CDR2 YYEEEE. Trimming removed 3 bases at V and 7 bases at J, with 16 bases between. The CDR3 DNA reads TGTGCCAGCAGCTACGGGTTTCCAAGTGGGACCCAGTACTTC. Its protein is CASSYGFPSGTQYF.

The V and J genes are TRBV20-1 and TRBJ2-5, with TRBD2 as a possible D gene (6 bases). The CDR3 covers 14 residues. Germline CDR1 DFQATT, CDR2 SNEGSKA (reference sequence). V lost 1 base, J lost 3 bases, and 12 bases lay in between. CDR3 sequence reads: CSARAGTPEETQYF. DNA for the CDR3: TGCAGTGCTAGAGCTGGGACTCCGGAAGAGACCCAGTACTTC.